Presented here are 31 T cell receptor beta chains from one specimen sequenced in a study of blood T cell repertoires in COVID-19. This table comes from immunoSEQ multiplex PCR, and its TCRdb copy is limited to in-frame clones, with some not included. The profile shows a few hundred thousand clones, approximately 89% of them singletons. The specimen sequenced was peripheral blood. The receptors come from a woman aged 55-70 years with COVID-19, enrolled during active disease.

The V gene is TRBV2, the J gene TRBJ2-1; D is ambiguous. CDR1 and CDR2 (germline): SNHLY, FYNNEI. The CDR3 consists of 13 residues. V lost 4 bases and J 4 bases, leaving 8 bases between the germline ends. CDR3 in amino acids: CASSVTRYNEQFF. In DNA form, the CDR3 reads TGTGCCAGCAGTGTGACTCGATACAATGAGCAGTTCTTC. Variable domain in full (rest from reference TRBV2 and TRBJ2-1): EPEVTQTPSHQVTQMGQEVILRCVPISNHLYFYWYRQILGQKVEFLVSFYNNEISEKSEIFDDQFSVERPDGSNFTLKIRSTKLEDSAMYFCASSVTRYNEQFFGPGTRLTVL.

The genes are TRBV9 and TRBJ1-2; tentative D call: TRBD1 (5 bases). There are 17 residues in the CDR3. The V end lost 3 bases, the J end lost 4 bases, and 22 bases lay between the germline ends. From germline, CDR1 is SGDLS and CDR2 YYNGEE. This CDR3 reads CASSATPGGWSPYGYTF. CDR3 in DNA: TGTGCCAGCAGCGCCACCCCCGGGGGTTGGAGCCCCTATGGCTACACCTTC.

The chain couples TRBV7-6 to TRBJ1-2; 11 nucleotides line up with TRBD1. Trimming took 5 bases from V and 4 from J; bases not matched to a gene: 6. CDR1 is SGHVS, CDR2 FNYEAQ, per germline. There are 15 residues in the CDR3. The CDR3 DNA sequence: TGTGCCAGCAGCCGGGGACAGGGGGAGGTCTATGGCTACACCTTC. It specifies CASSRGQGEVYGYTF.

This clone was found once. The chain has TRBV2 and TRBJ1-1; D gene ambiguous. Per the germline V gene, CDR1 is SNHLY and CDR2 is FYNNEI. The CDR3 length is 12 residues. Trimming removed 6 bases from V and 1 base from J, with 6 bases in between. CDR3 DNA: TGTGCCAGCAGGAGGGAGAACACTGAAGCTTTCTTT. Its protein is CASRRENTEAFF.

The chain couples TRBV5-1 to TRBJ1-1, with D perhaps TRBD1 (6 bases). This CDR3 comprises 17 residues. Germline assignment: CDR1 SGHRS and CDR2 YFSETQ. Trimming removed 2 bases at V and 3 bases at J, with 20 bases between. In DNA, the CDR3 is TGCGCCAGCAGCTTTCGGCAGGGGAGGGTCGGGGACACTGAAGCTTTCTTT. Its translation: CASSFRQGRVGDTEAFF.

The gene calls are TRBV29-1 and TRBJ1-1; tentative D call: TRBD1 (6 bases). The CDR3 has 13 amino acids. V was trimmed by 3 bases and J by 1 base, leaving 9 bases between them. The germline V gene has CDR1 SQVTM and CDR2 ANQGSEA. CDR3 sequence: CSVDQDRNTEAFF. The CDR3 nucleotides are TGCAGCGTTGATCAGGACAGGAACACTGAAGCTTTCTTT. Full variable domain (rest looked up from reference TRBV29-1 and TRBJ1-1): SAVISQKPSRDICQRGTSLTIQCQVDSQVTMMFWYRQQPGQSLTLIATANQGSEATYESGFVIDKFPISRPNLTFSTLTVSNMSPEDSSIYLCSVDQDRNTEAFFGQGTRLTVV.

Here the CDR3 DNA reads TGTGCCAGCAGCTTAGTGTTCGGGGGGCTGGTCAATGAGCAGTTCTTC. Translating gives CASSLVFGGLVNEQFF. V and J are TRBV11-2 and TRBJ2-1; TRBD2 might be the D (7 bases). In germline, CDR1 is SGHAT, CDR2 FQNNGV. The CDR3 has 16 residues. V was cut by 1 base and J by 6 bases, with 16 bases left in between.

The V call is TRBV7-9, the J call TRBJ2-7; 11 bases fit TRBD2. V lost 3 bases, J lost 5 bases, and 3 bases stayed unmatched. This CDR3 comprises 14 residues. Germline CDR1 and CDR2: SEHNR and FQNEAQ (reference sequence). In nucleotides, the CDR3 is TGTGCCAGCAGCTTGGAGACTAGCGGGGACGAGCAGTACTTC. It yields the protein CASSLETSGDEQYF.

This clone has just a few counts. The V and J genes are TRBV6-5 and TRBJ1-2; 8 nucleotides match TRBD1. Trimming cost V 4 bases and J 4 bases; bases outside gene matches: 8. The germline V gene has CDR1 MNHEY and CDR2 SVGAGI. The CDR3 has 15 residues. The CDR3 coding sequence is TGTGCCAGCAGTTCACATCAGGGGGCAATCTATGGCTACACCTTC. Translated, it gives CASSSHQGAIYGYTF.

The rearrangement joins TRBV20-1 to TRBJ1-4; the D gene is possibly TRBD1 (6 bases). Deletions cut 3 bases from V and 3 bases from J, with 14 bases between. The CDR3 consists of 15 residues. CDR1 and CDR2 from the germline V gene are DFQATT and SNEGSKA (reference sequence). The CDR3 here is CSASVRGAANEKLFF. The CDR3 DNA reads TGCAGTGCTAGTGTTCGGGGGGCGGCTAATGAAAAACTGTTTTTT.

The chain has TRBV7-3 and TRBJ1-2, with a possible D match to TRBD1 (6 bases). V was pared by 5 bases and J by 4 bases, with 17 bases between. CDR1 and CDR2 (germline): SGHTA, FQGTGA. The CDR3 length is 15 residues. The CDR3 region has the DNA TGTGCCAGCAGCGAGGGGGTCCTCAAGGTCTATGGCTACACCTTC. The encoded protein is CASSEGVLKVYGYTF.

The chain employs TRBV4-1 and TRBJ1-5, with D perhaps TRBD1 (5 bases). Trimming stripped 0 bases from V and 7 bases from J, with 19 bases between. In germline, CDR1 is MGHRA, CDR2 YSYEKL. This CDR3 comprises 17 residues. Here the CDR3 reads CASSQDQAGPSGQPQHF. In DNA form, the CDR3 reads TGCGCCAGCAGCCAAGATCAGGCGGGGCCATCGGGGCAGCCCCAGCATTTT.

The chain links TRBV27 to TRBJ1-1; TRBD1 might be the D (6 bases). The V gene's germline CDR1 is MNHEY and CDR2 SMNVEV (reference sequence). CDR3 length: 14 amino acids. Between the trimmed V and J ends, which lost 7 bases and 4 bases, there was a span of 16 bases. Written as DNA, the CDR3 is TGTGCCAGCATGCCGGGGGGCTCTTCCACTGAAGCTTTCTTT. Amino acids: CASMPGGSSTEAFF.

The chain employs TRBV19 and TRBJ1-5; possible D gene TRBD1, 5 bases. There are 14 residues in the CDR3. The germline V gene has CDR1 LNHDA and CDR2 SQIVND (reference sequence). V dropped 7 bases and J dropped 4 bases, with 14 bases sitting between them. This chain's CDR3 is CASNLKAGNQPQHF. The CDR3 bases are TGTGCCAGTAATTTAAAGGCAGGGAATCAGCCCCAGCATTTT.

CDR3 amino acids: CASSQDRSQPQHF. CDR3 coding DNA: TGTGCCAGCAGCCAAGATCGGAGTCAGCCCCAGCATTTT. The rearrangement uses TRBV14 and TRBJ1-5; D gene uncertain. The V gene's germline CDR1 is SGHDN and CDR2 FVKESK. Between the trimmed V and J ends, which lost 0 bases and 6 bases, there was a span of 6 bases. This CDR3 comprises 13 residues.

The chain carries TRBV6-6 and TRBJ2-1; TRBD2 agrees at 9 bases. V was clipped by 6 bases and J by 4 bases; unmatched bases: 19. This CDR3 comprises 19 residues. The germline gives CDR1 MNHNY, CDR2 SVGAGI (reference sequence). CDR3 DNA: TGTGCCAGCAGGCGAGGCGGGGGGGCCTCCCTCGATCGTTACAATGAGCAGTTCTTC. Translated, it gives CASRRGGGASLDRYNEQFF.

This clone appeared a single time. The chain recombines TRBV6-5 with TRBJ1-5, with D possibly TRBD1 on 5 matching bases. CDR1 and CDR2 from the germline V gene are MNHEY and SVGAGI. V was clipped by 7 bases and J by 6 bases, with 13 bases between them. The CDR3 has 13 amino acids. The CDR3 coding sequence is TGTGCCAGCAACCCTCAGGGTCCTCAGCCCCAGCATTTT. As protein: CASNPQGPQPQHF.

The V call is TRBV5-1, the J call TRBJ1-4, with 9 bases that match TRBD1. Germline V gives CDR1 SGHRS, CDR2 YFSETQ. The V and J ends lost 0 bases and 3 bases, in that order; junction bases with no gene match: 9. The length of the CDR3 is 18 residues. CDR3 bases: TGCGCCAGCAGCTTGGCCCTCCGGGACAGGGCCTCTAATGAAAAACTGTTTTTT. Translated: CASSLALRDRASNEKLFF.

This CDR3 is CASSPGQGRAGELFF. The CDR3 coding sequence is TGCGCCAGCAGCCCCGGACAGGGACGCGCCGGGGAGCTGTTTTTT. The chain couples TRBV5-1 to TRBJ2-2, with 8 bases matching TRBD1. Germline CDR1 SGHRS, CDR2 YFSETQ. The CDR3 extends over 15 amino acids. The V gene end was trimmed by 4 bases and the J gene end by 6 bases; junction bases not matched to a gene: 8.

The genes are TRBV6-5 and TRBJ1-2, with 9 bases lining up with TRBD1. The germline CDR1 and CDR2 sequences are MNHEY and SVGAGI. V gave up 4 bases and J gave up 4 bases; unmatched junction bases: 4. The CDR3 runs to 14 residues. The chain's CDR3 is CASSSRTGVYGYTF. In DNA, the CDR3 is TGTGCCAGCAGTTCTCGGACAGGGGTCTATGGCTACACCTTC.

The chain combines TRBV25-1 with TRBJ1-2; TRBD1 aligns across 9 bases. The germline gives CDR1 MGHDK, CDR2 SYGVNS. The V segment lost 7 bases and the J segment 3 bases; nucleotides outside the gene matches: 3. The CDR3 has 13 amino acids. The CDR3 here is CASTRTGDYGYTF. CDR3 sequence (DNA): TGTGCCAGCACCAGGACAGGGGACTATGGCTACACCTTC.

The J gene is TRBJ1-5, the V gene TRBV2; 9 bases map to TRBD1. J was trimmed by 7 bases and V by 6 bases; bases with no gene match: 7. The CDR3 spans 14 residues. Germline-derived CDR1 and CDR2 are SNHLY and FYNNEI. The CDR3 DNA reads as TGTGCCAGCAGCGCCACAGGGGGCCTGCAGCCCCAGCATTTT. Translated: CASSATGGLQPQHF.

The chain has TRBV5-1 and TRBJ2-1, with TRBD2 identical over 7 bases. V dropped 2 bases and J dropped 7; count of bases not matched to a gene: 3. Germline CDR1 is SGHRS and CDR2 is YFSETQ. The CDR3 totals 13 residues. The CDR3 sequence is CASSFGLDNEQFF. DNA of the CDR3: TGCGCCAGCAGCTTTGGACTAGATAATGAGCAGTTCTTC.

The chain recombines TRBV19 with TRBJ1-4, with D maybe TRBD1 (6 bases). The germline V gene encodes CDR1 LNHDA and CDR2 SQIVND (reference sequence). Trimming removed 6 bases from V and 0 bases from J, with 11 bases in between. There are 15 residues in the CDR3. The CDR3 reads CASRGGYTTNEKLFF. The DNA of the CDR3 is TGTGCCAGTAGAGGGGGATACACAACTAATGAAAAACTGTTTTTT.

The rearrangement uses TRBV7-9 and TRBJ2-7; no reliable D call. Trimming left V 8 bases short and J 1 base short, with 12 bases between. CDR1 SEHNR and CDR2 FQNEAQ come from the germline V gene (reference sequence). The length of the CDR3 is 13 residues. The DNA of the CDR3 is TGTGCCAGCGACACGGCTCTTTCCTACGAGCAGTACTTC. As protein: CASDTALSYEQYF.

This clone has only one observation. This chain connects TRBV7-2 to TRBJ1-2, with D perhaps TRBD1 (5 bases). Germline values: CDR1 SGHTA, CDR2 FQGNSA. The CDR3 runs to 16 residues. V was trimmed by 4 bases and J by 7 bases, leaving 22 bases between them. In DNA, the CDR3 is TGTGCCAGCAGCTATCTAAGGCCACAGGCGGCTAGTGGCTACACCTTC. Protein: CASSYLRPQAASGYTF.

The chain joins TRBV11-3 to TRBJ2-2; 8 nucleotides line up with TRBD1. This CDR3 comprises 15 residues. From germline, CDR1 is SGHNT and CDR2 YENEEA. Unmatched junction bases numbered 3, after V lost 0 bases and J lost 6 bases. The CDR3 protein is CASSLDQQGAGELFF. CDR3 DNA: TGTGCCAGCAGCTTAGATCAACAGGGGGCCGGGGAGCTGTTTTTT.

The rearrangement joins TRBV6-5 to TRBJ1-2; D might be TRBD1 (6 bases). V lost 10 bases and J 5 bases, leaving 14 bases between the germline ends. The CDR3 has 12 amino acids. Per germline, CDR1 MNHEY and CDR2 SVGAGI. The CDR3 region has the DNA TGTGCCACCGCGCCCCAGGGGTATGGCTACACCTTC. Encoded protein: CATAPQGYGYTF.

This chain joins TRBV9 and TRBJ1-6; 9 bases align to TRBD1. V trimming: 3 bases; J trimming: 5 bases; junction bases outside the gene matches: 9. CDR3 size: 17 residues. Germline CDR1 SGDLS, CDR2 YYNGEE. The CDR3, as DNA: TGTGCCAGCAGCGCCCAACAGGGGGCGGCTAATAATTCACCCCTCCACTTT. Translating gives CASSAQQGAANNSPLHF. The full variable domain, its missing parts supplied by reference TRBV9 and TRBJ1-6, is DSGVTQTPKHLITATGQRVTLRCSPRSGDLSVYWYQQSLDQGLQFLIQYYNGEERAKGNILERFSAQQFPDLHSELNLSSLELGDSALYFCASSAQQGAANNSPLHFGNGTRLTVT.

V usage is TRBV29-1 and J usage is TRBJ1-2; 7 bases agree with TRBD1. CDR3 size: 13 residues. The J segment lost 10 bases and the V segment lost 4 bases, leaving 12 bases of the junction unmatched. CDR1 is SQVTM, CDR2 ANQGSEA, per germline. The chain's CDR3 is CSVVESGQDIYTF. The DNA for the CDR3 is TGCAGCGTTGTAGAATCCGGACAGGATATCTACACCTTC.

The rearrangement links TRBV5-6 to TRBJ1-1, with D possibly matching TRBD1 (5 bases). Germline-derived CDR1 and CDR2 are SGHDT and YYEEEE. V shed 5 bases and J shed 6 bases, with 20 bases lying between them. The CDR3 spans 15 residues. CDR3 sequence: CASRPRGGSWPEAFF. The CDR3 bases are TGTGCCAGCAGACCTCGGGGGGGTTCATGGCCTGAAGCTTTCTTT.